One sample yielded the 7 T cell receptor beta chains listed below, sequenced in a study of T-cell reconstitution after alpha-beta-depleted transplantation in children. Preparation of the TCRbeta library was carried out with unique molecular identifiers. MiXCR was run by TCRdb on the PCR reads, yielding one entry per CDR3 protein. The data contain hundreds of thousands of distinct CDR3 sequences, about 10% of them singletons. Here the sequenced sample was PBMCs from the stem cell graft donor, taken from the stem cell graft. These receptor sequences come from a human donor who donated a stem cell graft to a child with acute myeloid leukemia.

This clonotype was found many times. The chain links TRBV10-3 to TRBJ1-3; 8 bases align to TRBD1. Germline loops: CDR1 ENHRY, CDR2 SYGVKD. V was pared by 10 bases and J by 3 bases, with 5 bases of the junction left unmatched. This CDR3 has 13 amino acids. CDR3 protein: CASQDRGGNTIYF. The DNA of the CDR3 is TGTGCCAGCCAAGACAGGGGTGGAAACACCATATATTTT.

This clonotype was picked up a small number of times. This chain connects TRBV12-3 or TRBV12-4 to TRBJ1-5; 11 bases fit TRBD1. The CDR3 sequence is 20 residues long. The junction had 18 bases not matched to a gene; V was cut back by 8 bases and J by 0 bases. The CDR3 nucleotides are TGTGCCAGCCGACTCTTTACCTGGGACAGGGGGATGGATAGCAATCAGCCCCAGCATTTT. This translates into CASRLFTWDRGMDSNQPQHF.

In this sample, this clonotype turned up a few times. The chain recombines TRBV20-1 with TRBJ2-5; D uncertain. The germline gives CDR1 DFQATT, CDR2 SNEGSKA (reference sequence). Between the trimmed V and J ends, which lost 1 base and 4 bases, there was a span of 13 bases. There are 14 residues in the CDR3. This CDR3 is CSARGPPPRETQYF. The CDR3 region has the DNA TGCAGTGCTAGAGGGCCCCCCCCAAGAGAGACCCAGTACTTC.

The V gene is TRBV10-3, the J gene TRBJ2-3; 7 bases fit TRBD1. The CDR3 has 14 amino acids. The J segment lost 3 bases and the V segment lost 6 bases, leaving 6 bases of the junction unmatched. The germline V gene encodes CDR1 ENHRY and CDR2 SYGVKD. Here the CDR3 reads CAIRGRQGTDTQYF. The CDR3 nucleotides are TGTGCCATCAGGGGGAGACAGGGAACAGATACGCAGTATTTT.

This clonotype was counted at least ten times. The rearrangement uses TRBV12-3 or TRBV12-4 and TRBJ2-7; 11 bases are shared with TRBD2. V lost 4 bases and J lost 2; bases outside the gene matches: 4. The CDR3 extends over 15 amino acids. The CDR3 sequence: CASSSLAGGTYEQYF. As DNA, the CDR3 is TGTGCCAGCAGTTCCCTAGCGGGGGGCACCTACGAGCAGTACTTC.

This clonotype has ten or more counts. The genes are TRBV4-3 and TRBJ2-5; possibly TRBD1 or TRBD2 for D (5 bases each). V lost 0 bases and J 5 bases, leaving 7 bases between the germline ends. The CDR3 has 13 residues. CDR1 is LGHNA and CDR2 is YSLEER in the germline V gene. Here the CDR3 reads CASSQDWGETQYF. The CDR3, as DNA: TGCGCCAGCAGCCAAGATTGGGGGGAGACCCAGTACTTC.

This clonotype was detected ten times or more. The rearrangement links TRBV2 to TRBJ2-1; D is perhaps TRBD2 (6 bases). This CDR3 region has 11 residues. V lost 5 bases, J lost 14 bases, and 13 bases lay in between. CDR1 is SNHLY and CDR2 is FYNNEI in the germline V gene. Here the CDR3 reads CASSLSWGEFF. CDR3 nucleotide sequence: TGTGCCAGCAGTCTTAGTTGGGGGGAGTTCTTC.